A single sample is the source of the 20 T cell receptor beta chains below, sequenced in a study of blood T cell repertoires in COVID-19. Sequencing was performed with immunoSEQ multiplex PCR; in TCRdb, only in-frame clones are kept and a portion is missing. Among approximately 340,000 clones listed, about four fifths were seen once. The sequenced sample was peripheral blood. All receptors come from a man aged 25-45 years with active or convalescent COVID-19.

The gene calls are TRBV6-5 and TRBJ1-5, with 7 bases matching TRBD1. Germline V gene lookup returns CDR1 MNHEY and CDR2 SVGAGI. There are 14 residues in the CDR3. The V gene end was trimmed by 4 bases and the J gene end by 4 bases; junction bases not matched to a gene: 4. CDR3 coding DNA: TGTGCCAGCAGTTCCGACAGGGCTAATCAGCCCCAGCATTTT. This gives the protein CASSSDRANQPQHF.

This clone came up once. V and J are TRBV2 and TRBJ2-7; D call uncertain. V lost 2 bases, J lost 5 bases, and 10 bases lay in between. The CDR3 is made up of 13 amino acids. Germline V gene data show CDR1 as SNHLY and CDR2 as FYNNEI. The CDR3 nucleotides are TGTGCCAGCAGTGAATCCGGGTTTCACGAGCAGTACTTC. The encoded protein is CASSESGFHEQYF.

This clone was seen a single time. The chain links TRBV24-1 to TRBJ2-2, with D tentatively TRBD2 (6 bases). This CDR3 region has 14 residues. Germline loops: CDR1 KGHDR, CDR2 SFDVKD. V lost 5 bases and J lost 5, with 11 bases in between. The CDR3 coding sequence is TGTGCCACCAGTGGAAGTCTAGCGACCGGGGAGCTGTTTTTT. It encodes CATSGSLATGELFF.

The chain combines TRBV13 with TRBJ1-6; possibly TRBD1 for D (5 bases). The V and J ends lost 5 bases and 11 bases respectively, with 16 bases between them. The CDR3 is made up of 14 amino acids. Germline V gene data show CDR1 as PRHDT and CDR2 as FYEKMQ (reference sequence). The CDR3 is CASSQRQLRTPLHF. CDR3 DNA: TGTGCCAGCAGCCAAAGACAGTTAAGGACACCCCTCCACTTT.

This chain joins TRBV7-2 and TRBJ1-3; 9 bases align to TRBD1. Trimming removed 2 bases from V and 2 bases from J; junction bases left unmatched: 4. From germline, CDR1 is SGHTA and CDR2 FQGNSA. The CDR3 covers 16 residues. CDR3 bases: TGTGCCAGCAGCTTACAAGGACAGGGGACTGGAAACACCATATATTTT. Protein sequence: CASSLQGQGTGNTIYF.

This clone is a singleton in its sample. This chain joins TRBV2 and TRBJ2-7; 11 bases line up with TRBD2. Germline loops: CDR1 SNHLY, CDR2 FYNNEI. This CDR3 is built from 17 residues. The V and J ends lost 5 bases and 4 bases, in that order; junction bases with no gene match: 13. The CDR3 spells CASSSLTSGDGGYEQYF. The CDR3 DNA follows: TGTGCCAGCAGTTCGCTGACTAGCGGGGACGGGGGGTACGAGCAGTACTTC.

This clone was seen a few times. This chain uses TRBV7-3 with TRBJ2-3; 11 bases are shared with TRBD1. J lost 4 bases, V lost 5 bases, and 8 bases had no gene match. Per germline, CDR1 SGHTA and CDR2 FQGTGA. The CDR3 consists of 16 residues. CDR3 loop: CASSPPWTGGPDTQYF. The CDR3 coding sequence is TGTGCCAGCAGCCCCCCATGGACAGGGGGCCCAGATACGCAGTATTTT.

This rearrangement joins TRBV3-1 (or the pseudogene TRBV3-2) to TRBJ1-4; D remains ambiguous. Germline CDR1 is LGHDT and CDR2 is YNNKEL (reference sequence). Deletions cut 2 bases from V and 7 bases from J, with 14 bases between. The CDR3 contains 15 residues. In DNA form, the CDR3 reads TGTGCCAGCAGCCAAAGCGGACCTGGGAGTGAAAAACTGTTTTTT. The encoded protein is CASSQSGPGSEKLFF.

CDR3 DNA: TGTGCCAGCAGCCTGGGGGCTTTTAACTATGGCTACACCTTC. Translation gives CASSLGAFNYGYTF. This chain links TRBV6-5 with TRBJ1-2; a possible D gene is TRBD1 (6 bases). Per the germline V gene, CDR1 is MNHEY and CDR2 is SVGAGI. Trimming cost V 6 bases and J 1 base, with 12 bases left between them. The CDR3 loop spans 14 amino acids.

This chain uses TRBV27 with TRBJ2-3, with 10 bases that match TRBD1. Germline lookup yields CDR1 MNHEY and CDR2 SMNVEV (reference sequence). CDR3 length equals 17 residues. Trimming at V came to 4 bases and at J to 2 bases, leaving 9 bases not matched to a gene. For the CDR3, the DNA is TGTGCCAGCAGTTCAAAGACAGGGGGCTATGACACAGATACGCAGTATTTT. Its translation is CASSSKTGGYDTDTQYF.

V usage is TRBV4-2 and J usage is TRBJ1-5, with 9 bases lining up with TRBD1. The length of the CDR3 is 18 residues. With 1 base clipped from V and 3 bases from J, the junction kept 10 bases outside the gene matches. The germline V gene encodes CDR1 LGHNA and CDR2 YNFKEQ. CDR3: CASSQVGGDRAFNQPQHF. In DNA, the CDR3 is TGTGCCAGCAGCCAAGTAGGGGGGGACAGGGCTTTCAATCAGCCCCAGCATTTT.

V and J are TRBV29-1 and TRBJ2-7; 8 bases map to TRBD2. Germline CDR1 reads SQVTM; CDR2 reads ANQGSEA. J lost 0 bases, V lost 4 bases, and 8 bases had no gene match. CDR3 length: 15 amino acids. Here the CDR3 DNA reads TGCAGCGTTGGGGGGCCGGGAGGGAGCTCCTACGAGCAGTACTTC. Its translation: CSVGGPGGSSYEQYF.

The genes are TRBV29-1 and TRBJ2-3; 12 nucleotides match TRBD2. The J segment lost 7 bases and the V segment lost 4 bases, leaving 9 bases of the junction unmatched. The CDR3 contains 15 residues. Germline lookup yields CDR1 SQVTM and CDR2 ANQGSEA. In DNA form, the CDR3 reads TGCAGCGTTGCCCCTAGCGGGGGGGCAGGAAATACGCAGTATTTT. As protein: CSVAPSGGAGNTQYF.

This clone has a handful of counts. The gene calls are TRBV18 and TRBJ2-1; 8 bases are shared with TRBD2. Unmatched junction bases numbered 19, after V lost 1 base and J lost 8 bases. CDR1 and CDR2 from the germline V gene are KGHSH and LQKENI. The CDR3 is 19 residues long. The CDR3 DNA reads TGTGCCAGCTCACCACTGAAGCTGACAACTAGCGGCGTTTACTATGAGCAGTTCTTC. Translating it yields CASSPLKLTTSGVYYEQFF.

This clone was counted a single time. The gene calls are TRBV4-3 and TRBJ2-7; 12 bases line up with TRBD2. Looked up from germline, CDR1 is LGHNA and CDR2 is YSLEER. The CDR3 spans 17 residues. V shed 0 bases and J 7 bases; nucleotides not matched to a gene: 10. CDR3 residues: CASSQEWATSGGREQYF. The CDR3 nucleotides are TGCGCCAGCAGCCAAGAATGGGCGACTAGCGGGGGACGGGAGCAGTACTTC.

The J gene is TRBJ2-3, the V gene TRBV10-3, with 9 bases lining up with TRBD2. In germline, CDR1 is ENHRY, CDR2 SYGVKD. Unmatched junction bases numbered 3, after V lost 4 bases and J lost 4 bases. The CDR3 loop spans 14 amino acids. As DNA, the CDR3 is TGTGCCATCAGTGCGGCGGGGGGGGCAGATACGCAGTATTTT. Amino acids: CAISAAGGADTQYF.

The chain joins TRBV11-1 to TRBJ2-7; 8 bases are a match to TRBD2. Germline-derived CDR1 and CDR2 are SGHAT and FQDESV (reference sequence). The CDR3 runs to 16 residues. V was pared by 1 base and J by 6 bases, with 11 bases of the junction left unmatched. DNA for the CDR3: TGTGCCAGCAGCTTAGGAGGGGGGACTAGGCGTGCCGAGCAGTACTTC. Translating it yields CASSLGGGTRRAEQYF.

DNA for the CDR3: TGCGCCAGCGGGTGGGGACAGGGTTCCTACGAGCAGTACTTC. Protein product: CASGWGQGSYEQYF. The chain uses TRBV10-2 and TRBJ2-7; TRBD1 aligns across 9 bases. The CDR3 has 14 amino acids. Germline lookup yields CDR1 WSHSY and CDR2 SAAADI. J was trimmed by 1 base and V by 8 bases; bases with no gene match: 6.

In nucleotides, the CDR3 is TGTGCCAGCTCACCCGACAGGGTGGGCACCGGGGAGCTGTTTTTT. It is translated as CASSPDRVGTGELFF. J is TRBJ2-2 and V is TRBV18; 7 nucleotides agree with TRBD1. Germline V gene data show CDR1 as KGHSH and CDR2 as LQKENI. Losses at the gene ends were 3 bases for V and 4 bases for J; bases not matched to a gene: 5. The length of the CDR3 is 15 residues.

The chain joins TRBV9 to TRBJ2-7, with a tentative D call TRBD2 (6 bases). V gave up 7 bases and J gave up 4 bases, with 18 bases separating them. This CDR3 is built from 14 residues. Germline CDR1 reads SGDLS; CDR2 reads YYNGEE. CDR3 protein: CASSPTGDAYEQYF. The DNA of the CDR3 is TGTGCCAGCTCCCCCACGGGGGACGCGTACGAGCAGTACTTC.